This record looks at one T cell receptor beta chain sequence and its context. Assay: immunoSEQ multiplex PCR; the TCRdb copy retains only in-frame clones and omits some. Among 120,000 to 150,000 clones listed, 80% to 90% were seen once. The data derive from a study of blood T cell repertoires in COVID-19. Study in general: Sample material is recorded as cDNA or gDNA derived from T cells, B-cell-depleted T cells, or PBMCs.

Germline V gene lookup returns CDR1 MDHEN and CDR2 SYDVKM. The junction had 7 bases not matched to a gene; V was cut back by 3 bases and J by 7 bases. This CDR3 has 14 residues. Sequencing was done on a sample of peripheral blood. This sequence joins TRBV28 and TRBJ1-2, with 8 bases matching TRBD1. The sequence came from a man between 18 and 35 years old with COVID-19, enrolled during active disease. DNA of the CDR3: TGTGCCAGCAGTTTCGGGACAGGTATCGGTGGCTACACCTTC. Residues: CASSFGTGIGGYTF.